This T cell receptor beta chain originates from a study of persistence of HIV-infected CD4 T cells. V lost 2 bases to trimming and J lost 4 bases, with 7 bases between them. This CDR3 has 13 residues. Germline V gene sequence: CDR1 LNHNV, CDR2 YYDKDF (reference sequence). Overlapping HIV-1 Gag 15-mer peptides at approximately 1 ug per peptide per mL were used. CD40L/CD69 double-negative CD45RO-high memory CD4+ T cells were collected. This clone appeared a single time. Its specificity is unknown. This was the immunoSEQ version 4 assay in survey mode. Sequencing was performed with immunoSEQ multiplex PCR; in TCRdb, only in-frame clones are kept and a portion is missing. This table has about 64,000 clones, about 77% appearing once.

The source is an adult man with HIV who was CMV-seropositive. The sample consisted of CD4+ T cells sorted from PBMCs after approximately 19-hour stimulation, taken from a patient who received antiretroviral therapy. The chain couples TRBV15 to TRBJ2-3, with a weak D call TRBD1 (6 bases). CDR3 region: CATSRQGPDTQYF. In DNA form, the CDR3 reads TGTGCCACCAGCAGACAGGGGCCAGATACGCAGTATTTT.